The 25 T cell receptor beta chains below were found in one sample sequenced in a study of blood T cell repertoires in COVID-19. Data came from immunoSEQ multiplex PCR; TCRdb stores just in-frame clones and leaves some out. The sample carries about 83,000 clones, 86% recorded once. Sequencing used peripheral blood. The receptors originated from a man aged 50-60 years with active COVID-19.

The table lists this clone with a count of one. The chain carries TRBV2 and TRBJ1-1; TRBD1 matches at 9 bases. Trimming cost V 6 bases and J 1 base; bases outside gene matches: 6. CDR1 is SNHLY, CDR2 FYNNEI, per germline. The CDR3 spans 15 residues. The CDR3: CASRTRQGENTEAFF. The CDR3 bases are TGTGCCAGCAGGACACGACAGGGGGAGAACACTGAAGCTTTCTTT.

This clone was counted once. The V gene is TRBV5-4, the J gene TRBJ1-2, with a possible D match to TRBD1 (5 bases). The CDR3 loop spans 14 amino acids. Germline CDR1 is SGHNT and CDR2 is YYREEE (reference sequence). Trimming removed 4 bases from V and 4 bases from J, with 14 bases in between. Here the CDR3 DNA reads TGTGCCAGCAGCGGTGGGATTAGGGGCTATGGCTACACCTTC. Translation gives CASSGGIRGYGYTF.

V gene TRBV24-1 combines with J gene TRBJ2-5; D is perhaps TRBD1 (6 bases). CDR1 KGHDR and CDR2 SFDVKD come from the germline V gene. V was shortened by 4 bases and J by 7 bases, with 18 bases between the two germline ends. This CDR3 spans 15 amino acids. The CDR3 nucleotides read TGTGCCACCAGTGACTCAAGGACGGCCAGGGGGACCCAGTACTTC. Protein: CATSDSRTARGTQYF.

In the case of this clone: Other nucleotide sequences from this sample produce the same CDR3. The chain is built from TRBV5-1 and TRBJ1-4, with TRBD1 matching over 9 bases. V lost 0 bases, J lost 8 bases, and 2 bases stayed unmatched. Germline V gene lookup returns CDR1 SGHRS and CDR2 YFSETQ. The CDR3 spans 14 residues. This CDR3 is CASSLGQGGEKLFF. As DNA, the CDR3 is TGCGCCAGCAGCTTGGGACAGGGGGGCGAAAAACTGTTTTTT.

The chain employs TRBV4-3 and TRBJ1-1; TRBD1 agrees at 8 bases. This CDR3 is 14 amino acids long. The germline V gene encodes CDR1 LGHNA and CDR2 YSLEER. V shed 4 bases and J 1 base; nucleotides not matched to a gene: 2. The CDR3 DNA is TGCGCCAGCAGCCTTGGGACAGGGAACACTGAAGCTTTCTTT. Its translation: CASSLGTGNTEAFF.

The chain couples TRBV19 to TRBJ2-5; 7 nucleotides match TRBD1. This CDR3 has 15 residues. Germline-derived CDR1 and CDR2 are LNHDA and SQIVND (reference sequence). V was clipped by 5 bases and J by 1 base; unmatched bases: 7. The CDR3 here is CASSLRQGIQETQYF. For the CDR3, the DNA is TGTGCCAGTAGTCTCCGACAGGGCATCCAAGAGACCCAGTACTTC.

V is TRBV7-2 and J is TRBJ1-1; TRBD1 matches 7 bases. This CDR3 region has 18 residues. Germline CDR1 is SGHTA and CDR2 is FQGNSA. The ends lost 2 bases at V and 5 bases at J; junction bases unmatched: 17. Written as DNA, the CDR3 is TGTGCCAGCAGCTTACAGGCGACAGGGACGGGAGATCAAACTGAAGCTTTCTTT. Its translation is CASSLQATGTGDQTEAFF.

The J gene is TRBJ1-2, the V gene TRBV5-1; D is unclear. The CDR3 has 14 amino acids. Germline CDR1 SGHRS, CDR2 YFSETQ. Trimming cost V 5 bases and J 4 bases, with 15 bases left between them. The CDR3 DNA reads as TGCGCCAGCAGTGCCGAGGGAGACACCTATGGCTACACCTTC. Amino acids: CASSAEGDTYGYTF.

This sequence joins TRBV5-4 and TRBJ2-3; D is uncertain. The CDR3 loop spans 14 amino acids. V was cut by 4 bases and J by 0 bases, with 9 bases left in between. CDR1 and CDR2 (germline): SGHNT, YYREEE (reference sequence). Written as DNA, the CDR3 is TGTGCCAGCAGCCCCACGACTAGCACAGATACGCAGTATTTT. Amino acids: CASSPTTSTDTQYF.

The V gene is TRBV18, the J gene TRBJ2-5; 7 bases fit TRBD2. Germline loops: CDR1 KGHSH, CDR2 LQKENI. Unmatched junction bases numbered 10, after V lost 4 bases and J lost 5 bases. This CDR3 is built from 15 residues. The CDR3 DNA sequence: TGTGCCAGCTCACGTGGTACGGGGGGAAAGGAGACCCAGTACTTC. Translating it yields CASSRGTGGKETQYF.

CDR3 in amino acids: CAWNWGPGELFF. As DNA, the CDR3 is TGTGCCTGGAACTGGGGCCCCGGGGAGCTGTTTTTT. The chain links TRBV30 to TRBJ2-2; tentative D call: TRBD1 (5 bases). The CDR3 sequence is 12 residues long. Germline lookup yields CDR1 GTSNPN and CDR2 SVGIG (reference sequence). V was cut by 4 bases and J by 6 bases, with 9 bases left in between.

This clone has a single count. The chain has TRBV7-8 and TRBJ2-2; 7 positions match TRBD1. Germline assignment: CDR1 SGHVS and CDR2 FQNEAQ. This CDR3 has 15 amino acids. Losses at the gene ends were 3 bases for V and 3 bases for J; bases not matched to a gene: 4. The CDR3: CASSFRDRHTGELFF. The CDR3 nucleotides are TGTGCCAGCAGCTTCCGGGACAGACACACCGGGGAGCTGTTTTTT.

CDR3 sequence (DNA): TGTGCCAGCAGTCCTGGCAGTATTAATCAGCCCCAGCATTTT. Its translation: CASSPGSINQPQHF. The genes are TRBV3-1 (or the pseudogene TRBV3-2) and TRBJ1-5; no reliable D call. The CDR3 contains 14 residues. The V end lost 6 bases, the J end lost 4 bases, and 13 bases lay between the germline ends. Germline loops: CDR1 LGHDT, CDR2 YNNKEL (reference sequence).

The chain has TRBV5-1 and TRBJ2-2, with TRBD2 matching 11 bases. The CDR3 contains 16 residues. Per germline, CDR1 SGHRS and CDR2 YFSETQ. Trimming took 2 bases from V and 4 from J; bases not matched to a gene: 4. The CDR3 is CASSLFLAGGTGELFF. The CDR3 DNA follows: TGCGCCAGCAGCTTATTTCTAGCGGGAGGCACCGGGGAGCTGTTTTTT. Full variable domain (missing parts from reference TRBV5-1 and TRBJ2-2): KAGVTQTPRYLIKTRGQQVTLSCSPISGHRSVSWYQQTPGQGLQFLFEYFSETQRNKGNFPGRFSGRQFSNSRSEMNVSTLELGDSALYLCASSLFLAGGTGELFFGEGSRLTVL.

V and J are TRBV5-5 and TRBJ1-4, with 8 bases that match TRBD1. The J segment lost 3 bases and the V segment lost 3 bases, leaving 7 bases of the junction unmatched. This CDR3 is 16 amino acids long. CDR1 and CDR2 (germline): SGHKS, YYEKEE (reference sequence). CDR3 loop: CASSSPDRESNEKLFF. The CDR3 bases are TGTGCCAGCAGCTCCCCGGACAGGGAGTCTAATGAAAAACTGTTTTTT.

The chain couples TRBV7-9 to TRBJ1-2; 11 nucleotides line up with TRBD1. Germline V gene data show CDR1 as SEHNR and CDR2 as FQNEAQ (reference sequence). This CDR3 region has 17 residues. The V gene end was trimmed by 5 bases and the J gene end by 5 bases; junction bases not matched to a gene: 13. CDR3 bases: TGTGCCAGCAGCGGAGGCGACACGGGACAGGGGGTTTATGGCTACACCTTC. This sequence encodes CASSGGDTGQGVYGYTF.

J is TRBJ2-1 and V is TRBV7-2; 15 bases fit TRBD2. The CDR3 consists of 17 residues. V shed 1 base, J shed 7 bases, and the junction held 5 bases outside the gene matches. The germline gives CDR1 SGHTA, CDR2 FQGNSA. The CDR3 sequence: CASSLVRTSGGENEQFF. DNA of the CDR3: TGTGCCAGCAGCTTAGTTAGGACTAGCGGGGGGGAAAATGAGCAGTTCTTC.

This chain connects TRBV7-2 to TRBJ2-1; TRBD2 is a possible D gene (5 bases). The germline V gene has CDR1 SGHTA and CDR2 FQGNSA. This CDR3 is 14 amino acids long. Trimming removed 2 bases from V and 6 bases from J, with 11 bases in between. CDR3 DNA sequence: TGTGCCAGCAGCTTAACTACTAGTCTCAATGAGCAGTTCTTC. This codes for CASSLTTSLNEQFF. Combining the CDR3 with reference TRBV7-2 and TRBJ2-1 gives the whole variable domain GAGVSQSPSNKVTEKGKDVELRCDPISGHTALYWYRQSLGQGLEFLIYFQGNSAPDKSGLPSDRFSAERTGGSVSTLTIQRTQQEDSAVYLCASSLTTSLNEQFFGPGTRLTVL.

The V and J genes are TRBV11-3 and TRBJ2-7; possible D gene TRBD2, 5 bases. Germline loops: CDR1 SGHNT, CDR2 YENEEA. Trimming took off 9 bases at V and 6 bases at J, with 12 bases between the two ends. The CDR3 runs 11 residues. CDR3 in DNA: TGTGCCAGTAGTGAGGGTAGCGAGCAGTACTTC. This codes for CASSEGSEQYF.

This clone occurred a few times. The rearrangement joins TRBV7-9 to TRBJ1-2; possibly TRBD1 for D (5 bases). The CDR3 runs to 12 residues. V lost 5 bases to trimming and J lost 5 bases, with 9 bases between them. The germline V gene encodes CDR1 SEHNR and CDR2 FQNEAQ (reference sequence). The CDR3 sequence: CASSPTEYGYTF. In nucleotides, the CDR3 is TGTGCCAGCAGCCCGACAGAGTATGGCTACACCTTC.

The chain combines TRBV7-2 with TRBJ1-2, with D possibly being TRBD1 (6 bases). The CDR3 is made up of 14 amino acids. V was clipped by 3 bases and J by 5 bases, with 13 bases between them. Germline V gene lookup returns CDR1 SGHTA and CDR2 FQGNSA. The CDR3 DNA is TGTGCCAGCAGCTTGGACAGAGGGACATATGGCTACACCTTC. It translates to CASSLDRGTYGYTF.

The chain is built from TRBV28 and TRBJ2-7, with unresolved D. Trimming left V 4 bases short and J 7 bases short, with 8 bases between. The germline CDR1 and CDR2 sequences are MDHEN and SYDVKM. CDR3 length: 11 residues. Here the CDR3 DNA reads TGTGCCAGCAGTTCCGATCGGGAGCAGTACTTC. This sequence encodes CASSSDREQYF.

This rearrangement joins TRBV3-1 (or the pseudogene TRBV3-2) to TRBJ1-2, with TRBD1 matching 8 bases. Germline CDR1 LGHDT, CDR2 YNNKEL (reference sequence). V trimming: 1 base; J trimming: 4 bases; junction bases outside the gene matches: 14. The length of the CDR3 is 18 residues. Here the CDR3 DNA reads TGTGCCAGCAGCCAAGGTTTCGTGGCGACAGGGGCTGTCTATGGCTACACCTTC. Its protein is CASSQGFVATGAVYGYTF.

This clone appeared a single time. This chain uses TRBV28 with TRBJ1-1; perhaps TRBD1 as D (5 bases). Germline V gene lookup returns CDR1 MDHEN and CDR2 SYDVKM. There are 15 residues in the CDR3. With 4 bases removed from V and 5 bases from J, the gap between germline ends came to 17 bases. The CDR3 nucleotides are TGTGCCAGCAGTTCGTCGGGGGTCTCGGATACTGAAGCTTTCTTT. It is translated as CASSSSGVSDTEAFF.

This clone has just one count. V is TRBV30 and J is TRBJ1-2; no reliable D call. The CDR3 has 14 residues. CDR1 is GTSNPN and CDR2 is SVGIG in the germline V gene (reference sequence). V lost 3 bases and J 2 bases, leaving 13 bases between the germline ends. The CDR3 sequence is CAWSPGSRNYGYTF. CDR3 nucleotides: TGTGCCTGGAGCCCCGGGTCGAGGAACTATGGCTACACCTTC.